The subject of this entry is one T cell receptor beta chain. Antigen: not known. The data belong to a study of OX40 agonist ivuxolimab in advanced cancers. Using immunoSEQ multiplex PCR, the repertoire was profiled, and TCRdb retains in-frame clones only, with some absent. This table holds 57,000 or so clones, around 83% found once. Germline V gene data show CDR1 as MDHEN and CDR2 as SYDVKM. V was pared by 6 bases and J by 8 bases, with 16 bases between. The CDR3 consists of 13 residues. Study outcomes and limitations: Doses of 0.1 to 3.0 mg/kg were accompanied by clonal expansion of CD4+ and CD8+ blood T cells by week 6.

This receptor was identified in an adult with an advanced solid tumor such as melanoma, head and neck, liver or kidney cancer. The starting material was CD4+ or CD8+ T cells sorted from blood, obtained in a trial of the OX40 agonist ivuxolimab. V is TRBV28 and J is TRBJ1-2; D ambiguous. Here the CDR3 DNA reads TGTGCCAGCAGCCTCGACACCCGTCGAGGCTACACCTTC. Protein product: CASSLDTRRGYTF.